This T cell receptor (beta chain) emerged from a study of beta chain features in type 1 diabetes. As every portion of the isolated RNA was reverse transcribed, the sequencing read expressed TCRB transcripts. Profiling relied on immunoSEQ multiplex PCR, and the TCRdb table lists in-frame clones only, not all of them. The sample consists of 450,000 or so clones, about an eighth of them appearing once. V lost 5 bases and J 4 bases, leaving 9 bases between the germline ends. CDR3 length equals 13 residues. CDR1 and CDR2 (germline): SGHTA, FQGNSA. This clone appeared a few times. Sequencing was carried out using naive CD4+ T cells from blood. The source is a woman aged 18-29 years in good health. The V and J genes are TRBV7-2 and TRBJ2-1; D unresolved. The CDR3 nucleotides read TGTGCCAGCAGCCGGATCGGTTACAATGAGCAGTTCTTC. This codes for CASSRIGYNEQFF.